This entry is about one T cell receptor beta chain. V lost 8 bases and J 0 bases, leaving 13 bases between the germline ends. The CDR3 length is 14 residues. CDR1 and CDR2 from the germline V gene are SGHRS and YFSETQ. Per the original data handling: Amplification of reference gene primers provided the estimated nucleated cell counts. The repertoire was sequenced with immunoSEQ multiplex PCR; TCRdb's copy has only in-frame clones and lacks some. V and J calls and clone size are as listed in that table; D and trimming were resolved from the DNA. Of under 95,000 clones in the sample, approximately 80% were seen once. The data were obtained in a study of blood T cell repertoires in COVID-19. Whole-study context: Material from acute and convalescent COVID-19 was sourced from the United States, Italy and Spain. From T cells, B-cell-depleted T cells, or PBMCs came the material, which was cDNA or gDNA.

This chain links TRBV5-1 with TRBJ2-3; tentative D call: TRBD1 (6 bases). Sequencing input: peripheral blood. This receptor was taken from a man between 50 and 59 years old with acute or convalescent COVID-19. The CDR3 loop is CASRQESSTDTQYF. The CDR3 DNA reads as TGCGCCAGTAGACAGGAATCTAGCACAGATACGCAGTATTTT. The whole variable domain, remainder taken from reference TRBV5-1 and TRBJ2-3, is KAGVTQTPRYLIKTRGQQVTLSCSPISGHRSVSWYQQTPGQGLQFLFEYFSETQRNKGNFPGRFSGRQFSNSRSEMNVSTLELGDSALYLCASRQESSTDTQYFGPGTRLTVL.